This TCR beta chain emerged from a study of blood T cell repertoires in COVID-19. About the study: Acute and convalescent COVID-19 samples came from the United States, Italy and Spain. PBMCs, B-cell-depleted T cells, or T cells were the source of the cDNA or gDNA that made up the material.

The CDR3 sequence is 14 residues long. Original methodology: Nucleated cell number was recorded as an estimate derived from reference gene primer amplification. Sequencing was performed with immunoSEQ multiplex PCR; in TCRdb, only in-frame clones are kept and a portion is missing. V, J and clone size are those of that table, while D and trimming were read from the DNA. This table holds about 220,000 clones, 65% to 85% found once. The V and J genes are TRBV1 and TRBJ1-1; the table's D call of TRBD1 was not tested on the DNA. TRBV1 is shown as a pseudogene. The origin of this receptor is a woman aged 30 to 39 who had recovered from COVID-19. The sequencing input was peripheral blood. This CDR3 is CTSRGTPMNTEAFF. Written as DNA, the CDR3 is TGCACCAGCAGGGGGACACCTATGAACACTGAAGCTTTCTTT.